This T cell receptor beta chain was sequenced in a study of blood T cells in healthy people across ages. In the case of this clonotype: Its specificity is not known.

A sample-barcoded 5' primer and a J-beta primer mix were used in a second PCR of about 7 to 11 cycles. All samples yielded 2.5 million or more CDR3-containing paired-end reads. TCRdb used MiXCR to reprocess the 5' RACE reads, holding one entry per CDR3 protein. The sample carries 1.5 million to 1.9 million distinct CDR3 sequences, 35% to 45% recorded once. Peripheral blood samples of about 10 milliliters were drawn from each donor. Trimming shortened V by 8 bases and J by 2 bases, and 11 bases separated the two germline ends. CDR3 length: 13 residues. CDR1 is LGHNA, CDR2 YSLEER, per germline. Study-wide points: Naive T cell percentage strongly correlated with TCR beta diversity.

The receptor's source is a woman aged 18 to 35 in good health. The V and J genes are TRBV4-3 and TRBJ2-3; weak D call: TRBD2 (5 bases). Sequencing input: blood. The CDR3 is CASGPGITDTQYF. For the CDR3, the DNA is TGCGCCAGCGGCCCGGGGATCACAGATACGCAGTATTTT.